These 27 T cell receptor beta chains originate from one sample sequenced in a study of blood T cell repertoires in COVID-19. Clones were read by immunoSEQ multiplex PCR, and TCRdb kept only the in-frame ones, dropping some. Of 200,000 to 300,000 clones listed, roughly nine tenths are singletons. Specimen: peripheral blood. These receptors all come from a man aged 40-49 years who had recovered from COVID-19.

The gene calls are TRBV19 and TRBJ2-3, with 7 bases lining up with TRBD2. CDR1 is LNHDA, CDR2 SQIVND, per germline (reference sequence). The CDR3 runs to 14 residues. V lost 9 bases to trimming and J lost 1 base; unmatched junction nucleotides: 7. Here the CDR3 reads CASDSGLRTDTQYF. Here the CDR3 DNA reads TGTGCCAGCGATAGCGGGCTGCGCACAGATACGCAGTATTTT.

The table lists this clone with a few counts. The chain employs TRBV12-5 and TRBJ1-2; perhaps TRBD1 as D (5 bases). CDR1 and CDR2 (germline): LGHNT, FRNRAP. V lost 1 base and J 3 bases, leaving 12 bases between the germline ends. The CDR3 is 15 amino acids. The CDR3 spells CASGLAPTGDYGYTF. The CDR3 DNA reads as TGTGCTAGTGGTTTGGCCCCAACGGGGGACTATGGCTACACCTTC.

Of note for this clone: With a much larger clone just one base away, this may be a read error. In the same sample, other DNA sequences code for this CDR3. The chain joins TRBV12-3 or TRBV12-4 to TRBJ2-7; D gene unclear. Trimming took off 6 bases at V and 3 bases at J, with 6 bases between the two ends. This CDR3 has 11 residues. CDR3 nucleotides: TGTGCCAGCAGCTCGTACTACGAGCAGTACTTC. Translating it yields CASSSYYEQYF.

V gene TRBV24-1 combines with J gene TRBJ2-5; 8 positions agree with TRBD1. Losses at the gene ends were 4 bases for V and 4 bases for J; bases not matched to a gene: 7. This CDR3 spans 15 amino acids. CDR1 and CDR2 from the germline V gene are KGHDR and SFDVKD. The DNA of the CDR3 is TGTGCCACCAGTGACCCTACAGGGGGAGGAGAGACCCAGTACTTC. Its protein product is CATSDPTGGGETQYF.

The CDR3 region has the DNA TGTGCCAGCCGCCCACTAGCGGGCCTCAGCACAGATACGCAGTATTTT. Protein product: CASRPLAGLSTDTQYF. V gene TRBV2 combines with J gene TRBJ2-3; TRBD2 aligns across 9 bases. CDR3 length: 16 residues. The germline CDR1 and CDR2 sequences are SNHLY and FYNNEI. J gave up 0 bases and V 8 bases, and 9 bases lay outside the gene matches.

V usage is TRBV9 and J usage is TRBJ2-1; D possibly corresponds to TRBD2 (6 bases). The CDR3 is 13 residues long. Trimming pared 7 bases from V and 9 bases from J, leaving 17 bases between. CDR1 is SGDLS, CDR2 YYNGEE, per germline. In DNA, the CDR3 is TGTGCCAGCGGGGGGAGTTCTTTCGGTGAGCAGTTCTTC. Its translation is CASGGSSFGEQFF.

The V gene is TRBV7-9, the J gene TRBJ2-3; TRBD2 matches 9 bases. The CDR3 sequence is 16 residues long. Germline values: CDR1 SEHNR, CDR2 FQNEAQ (reference sequence). V lost 1 base to trimming and J lost 4 bases; unmatched junction nucleotides: 6. The CDR3, as DNA: TGTGCCAGCAGCTTAGTAGCGGGGGTAGTCTCAGATACGCAGTATTTT. It specifies CASSLVAGVVSDTQYF.

A single count supports this clone. The chain has TRBV21-1 and TRBJ1-1. TRBV21-1 is shown as a pseudogene. The CDR3 contains 14 residues. CDR3 nucleotides: TGTGCCAGCTTTAAGCGGGGTGCACACACTGAAGCTTTCTTT. It encodes CASFKRGAHTEAFF.

This clone has a single count. The J gene is TRBJ2-5, the V gene TRBV6-2 or TRBV6-3; D is possibly TRBD2 (6 bases). This CDR3 spans 14 amino acids. V shed 0 bases and J shed 4 bases, with 9 bases lying between them. In germline, CDR1 is MNHEY, CDR2 SVGEGT. CDR3 region: CASSYSGTPETQYF. The CDR3 coding sequence is TGTGCCAGCAGTTACTCAGGGACTCCAGAGACCCAGTACTTC.

The count of this clone is one. The chain couples TRBV6-5 to TRBJ2-7; TRBD2 is a possible D gene (5 bases). Trimming removed 6 bases at V and 3 bases at J, with 9 bases between. The germline V gene encodes CDR1 MNHEY and CDR2 SVGAGI. The CDR3 totals 12 residues. CDR3: CASSRTHYEQYF. The CDR3 DNA sequence: TGTGCCAGCAGCAGGACTCACTACGAGCAGTACTTC.

V gene TRBV10-3 combines with J gene TRBJ1-6, with D unclear. Germline assignment: CDR1 ENHRY and CDR2 SYGVKD. The CDR3 has 14 amino acids. The V gene lost 6 bases and the J gene lost 6 bases, with 12 bases spanning the gap. In DNA form, the CDR3 reads TGTGCCATCAGCAATACAGAGAGTAATTCACCCCTCCACTTT. Its protein is CAISNTESNSPLHF.

This clone was detected once. V is TRBV4-1 and J is TRBJ1-5; 9 nucleotides line up with TRBD1. Germline CDR1 MGHRA, CDR2 YSYEKL. The CDR3 contains 15 residues. The junction had 5 bases not matched to a gene; V was cut back by 1 base and J by 7 bases. The CDR3 loop is CASSQAWDREQPQHF. The CDR3 nucleotides are TGCGCCAGCAGCCAAGCGTGGGACAGGGAACAGCCCCAGCATTTT.

V is TRBV27 and J is TRBJ2-7; 9 bases are shared with TRBD1. Germline V gene lookup returns CDR1 MNHEY and CDR2 SMNVEV (reference sequence). This CDR3 comprises 15 residues. Germline trimming cut 6 bases from V and 1 base from J; bases unmatched to any gene: 7. The CDR3 here is CASRALGQGSYEQYF. In DNA form, the CDR3 reads TGTGCCAGCAGGGCCCTGGGACAGGGTTCCTACGAGCAGTACTTC.

This rearrangement joins TRBV29-1 to TRBJ2-7; 9 bases map to TRBD1. CDR3 size: 13 residues. Germline V gives CDR1 SQVTM, CDR2 ANQGSEA. V lost 2 bases to trimming and J lost 7 bases; unmatched junction nucleotides: 6. The CDR3 loop is CSVEKQGAGEQYF. Here the CDR3 DNA reads TGCAGCGTTGAAAAACAGGGGGCAGGTGAGCAGTACTTC.

This sequence joins TRBV19 and TRBJ1-1; tentative D call: TRBD1 (5 bases). The germline V and J ends were trimmed by 3 bases and 3 bases, with 17 bases remaining between them. This CDR3 contains 16 residues. Germline CDR1 and CDR2: LNHDA and SQIVND (reference sequence). The DNA of the CDR3 is TGTGCCAGTAGTATTCGGCAGGGCAGTCGGGACACTGAAGCTTTCTTT. Protein: CASSIRQGSRDTEAFF.

The table lists this clone with a few counts. The chain has TRBV18 and TRBJ2-7; D is unresolved. Trimming left V 2 bases short and J 0 bases short, with 8 bases between. The CDR3 totals 14 residues. The germline V gene encodes CDR1 KGHSH and CDR2 LQKENI. CDR3: CASSPTQISYEQYF. Here the CDR3 DNA reads TGTGCCAGCTCACCAACACAGATCTCCTACGAGCAGTACTTC.

The rearrangement links TRBV7-9 to TRBJ2-3; TRBD2 matches 7 bases. V shed 3 bases, J shed 5 bases, and the junction held 11 bases outside the gene matches. CDR3 length equals 16 residues. Germline V gene sequence: CDR1 SEHNR, CDR2 FQNEAQ (reference sequence). DNA for the CDR3: TGTGCCAGCAGCTTGTCAGCGGGAAGGGCGGAAGATACGCAGTATTTT. This encodes CASSLSAGRAEDTQYF.

The chain uses TRBV18 and TRBJ1-2, with 8 bases matching TRBD1. Per germline, CDR1 KGHSH and CDR2 LQKENI. The CDR3 covers 13 residues. J gave up 7 bases and V 3 bases, and 4 bases lay outside the gene matches. Here the CDR3 reads CASSPLDRAGYTF. The CDR3, as DNA: TGTGCCAGCTCACCCCTGGACAGGGCTGGCTACACCTTC.

V and J are TRBV6-5 and TRBJ2-1; 10 bases fit TRBD2. V dropped 1 base and J dropped 10; count of bases not matched to a gene: 7. In germline, CDR1 is MNHEY, CDR2 SVGAGI. CDR3 length: 15 residues. CDR3 region: CASSYFGAGLAEQFF. The CDR3 nucleotides read TGTGCCAGCAGTTACTTTGGGGCGGGACTAGCGGAGCAGTTCTTC.

This clone has only a few counts. The rearrangement uses TRBV7-9 and TRBJ1-6, with 7 positions matching TRBD1. The CDR3 contains 15 residues. Germline lookup yields CDR1 SEHNR and CDR2 FQNEAQ (reference sequence). Losses at the gene ends were 4 bases for V and 9 bases for J; bases not matched to a gene: 9. CDR3 sequence reads: CASSSPTGQISPLHF. The CDR3 DNA is TGTGCCAGCAGCTCGCCGACAGGGCAAATTTCACCCCTCCACTTT.

The chain is built from TRBV29-1 and TRBJ2-7; no definite D call. Germline CDR1 is SQVTM and CDR2 is ANQGSEA. The CDR3 extends over 12 amino acids. Trimming removed 6 bases from V and 2 bases from J, with 11 bases in between. In DNA, the CDR3 is TGCAGCGTATTAAATCCCCCCTACGAGCAGTACTTC. Translating it yields CSVLNPPYEQYF.

This chain connects TRBV7-2 to TRBJ2-7; TRBD2 agrees at 9 bases. Germline CDR1 and CDR2: SGHTA and FQGNSA. V dropped 3 bases and J dropped 2; count of bases not matched to a gene: 8. The CDR3 has 16 residues. Here the CDR3 reads CASSFISGTSPYEQYF. Written as DNA, the CDR3 is TGTGCCAGCAGCTTTATATCCGGGACTAGCCCCTACGAGCAGTACTTC.

This clone appeared a few times. The rearrangement joins TRBV30 to TRBJ1-5, with TRBD1 matching 7 bases. Germline V gene sequence: CDR1 GTSNPN, CDR2 SVGIG (reference sequence). The junction had 10 bases not matched to a gene; V was cut back by 3 bases and J by 5 bases. This CDR3 contains 15 residues. CDR3 protein: CAWSPRGQPHQPQHF. As DNA, the CDR3 is TGTGCCTGGAGCCCCCGGGGACAGCCTCATCAGCCCCAGCATTTT.

The chain carries TRBV27 and TRBJ2-7; TRBD1 aligns across 7 bases. V lost 3 bases to trimming and J lost 7 bases; unmatched junction nucleotides: 12. CDR3 length: 15 amino acids. Germline V lookup: CDR1 MNHEY, CDR2 SMNVEV (reference sequence). CDR3 sequence reads: CASSLTTDRVGEQYF. The CDR3 nucleotides are TGTGCCAGCAGTTTGACCACCGACAGGGTCGGAGAGCAGTACTTC.

The chain recombines TRBV19 with TRBJ2-3, with 12 bases lining up with TRBD2. Germline CDR1 LNHDA, CDR2 SQIVND (reference sequence). The CDR3 loop spans 16 amino acids. Trimming took 5 bases from V and 2 from J; bases not matched to a gene: 5. CDR3 DNA: TGTGCCAGTAGTGCGACTAGCGGGAGTCCCACAGATACGCAGTATTTT. Translating gives CASSATSGSPTDTQYF.

This clone was detected once. This chain connects TRBV29-1 to TRBJ1-2; 9 bases align to TRBD1. The J segment lost 3 bases and the V segment lost 8 bases, leaving 10 bases of the junction unmatched. From germline, CDR1 is SQVTM and CDR2 ANQGSEA. The CDR3 has 14 amino acids. CDR3 bases: TGCAGCACGCCCGGGACAGGGCTGGACTATGGCTACACCTTC. Translation gives CSTPGTGLDYGYTF. Variable domain in full (rest from reference TRBV29-1 and TRBJ1-2): SAVISQKPSRDICQRGTSLTIQCQVDSQVTMMFWYRQQPGQSLTLIATANQGSEATYESGFVIDKFPISRPNLTFSTLTVSNMSPEDSSIYLCSTPGTGLDYGYTFGSGTRLTVV.

The rearrangement joins TRBV5-1 to TRBJ2-7; the match to TRBD2 covers 9 bases. CDR1 and CDR2 from the germline V gene are SGHRS and YFSETQ. This CDR3 has 16 amino acids. Losses at the gene ends were 4 bases for V and 7 bases for J; bases not matched to a gene: 15. The CDR3 loop is CASSPSGVAGVGEQYF. The DNA for the CDR3 is TGCGCCAGCAGCCCCTCCGGAGTAGCGGGAGTGGGGGAGCAGTACTTC.